This TCR beta chain was sequenced during a study of blood T cell repertoires in COVID-19. Study-level background: PBMCs, B-cell-depleted T cells, or T cells provided the cDNA or gDNA that made up the material.

Sequencing was performed with immunoSEQ multiplex PCR; in TCRdb, only in-frame clones are kept and a portion is missing. The profile shows approximately 250,000 clones, 75% to 90% of them singletons. CDR3 length equals 15 residues. Germline V gene data show CDR1 as MGHRA and CDR2 as YSYEKL. The V end was cut by 2 bases, the J end by 9 bases, with 14 bases between. For this clone: Other DNA sequences from this sample encode an identical CDR3 as well.

The chain links TRBV4-1 to TRBJ1-6; no clear D. This TCR derives from a woman aged 40 to 49 who had been exposed to COVID-19. Sequenced material: PBMCs or T cells enriched from blood (not recorded which). CDR3 protein: CASSQPDRGASPLHF. The CDR3 region has the DNA TGCGCCAGCAGCCAACCGGACCGGGGAGCTTCACCCCTCCACTTT.